One and the same sample provided the 8 T cell receptor beta chains below, sequenced in a study of breast tumors, draining lymph nodes, adjacent tissues. One entry per CDR3 protein, called by TCRdb with MiXCR from the multiplex PCR reads. The sample contains some 200,000 distinct CDR3 sequences, about 32% of which appear only once. Samples came from axillary lymph nodes draining the breast cancer. Input material: axillary lymph node tissue. The receptors shown here come from a female donor with breast cancer. Some clones in this sample may be carry-over from other donors' samples.

The V gene is TRBV3-2, the J gene TRBJ1-2; no check of the table's D call, TRBD1, against the DNA was made. TRBV3-2 represents a pseudogene. This CDR3 region has 13 residues. Here the CDR3 DNA reads TGTGCCAGTCGACAGGGATCCCAGAGTGGCTACACCTTC. Protein: CASRQGSQSGYTF.

The J gene is TRBJ1-1, the V gene TRBV20-1; D gene unclear. Germline lookup yields CDR1 DFQATT and CDR2 SNEGSKA (reference sequence). The CDR3 has 13 residues. The CDR3 spells CSAILERLTEAFF. The CDR3 DNA reads TGCAGCGCCATTTTGGAGAGACTGACTGAAGCTTTCTTT.

About this clonotype: This clone may be a read error of a much larger clone one base away. The rearrangement uses TRBV6-5 and TRBJ1-2; 9 positions agree with TRBD1. The V gene's germline CDR1 is MNHEY and CDR2 SVGAGI. The CDR3 is 16 amino acids. The CDR3 DNA reads as TGTGCCGGCAGTCCCCCCGGGGACAGGGAGAACTATGGCTACACCTTC. This sequence encodes CAGSPPGDRENYGYTF.

The chain has TRBV6-2 or TRBV6-3 and TRBJ1-1; tentative D call: TRBD1 (5 bases). Trimming shortened V by 3 bases and J by 0 bases, and 20 bases separated the two germline ends. Germline CDR1 and CDR2: MNHEY and SVGEGT. The CDR3 sequence is 18 residues long. The CDR3 coding sequence is TGTGCCAGCAGTTATAGGGCAGGGAGGGATCCCATGAACACTGAAGCTTTCTTT. Its translation: CASSYRAGRDPMNTEAFF.

This clonotype was detected many times. The chain has TRBV20-1 and TRBJ2-7; D gene unclear. This CDR3 comprises 13 residues. Germline values: CDR1 DFQATT, CDR2 SNEGSKA (reference sequence). Trimming cost V 5 bases and J 6 bases, with 17 bases left between them. CDR3 region: CSAPGPSPREQYF. CDR3 nucleotide sequence: TGCAGTGCTCCCGGACCCTCTCCCCGCGAGCAGTACTTC.

Ten or more counts support this clonotype. The chain combines TRBV5-1 with TRBJ2-1, with 10 bases identical to TRBD2. CDR1 and CDR2 from the germline V gene are SGHRS and YFSETQ. J was trimmed by 3 bases and V by 0 bases; bases with no gene match: 9. CDR3 length: 18 residues. The CDR3 region is CASSLVVRASGGYNEQFF. The CDR3 DNA reads as TGCGCCAGCAGCTTGGTTGTCAGGGCTAGCGGGGGCTACAATGAGCAGTTCTTC.

This clonotype was counted many times. The V and J genes are TRBV11-2 and TRBJ2-7; D is tentatively TRBD1 or TRBD2 (6 bases each). The germline CDR1 and CDR2 sequences are SGHAT and FQNNGV. This CDR3 contains 13 residues. The ends were cut back, 5 bases at V and 4 bases at J, with 12 bases in the middle. CDR3 coding DNA: TGTGCCAGCAGCACAGGGACTTTTTACGAGCAGTACTTC. Translated: CASSTGTFYEQYF.

Comments on this clonotype: The conserved final phenylalanine or tryptophan is absent from the CDR3, which likely points to a read error. The limits of the CDR3 on the DNA are not certain, so only TCRdb's listed CDR3 is given. This chain's CDR3 is CASSRTGDRYEQSL. V gene TRBV9 combines with J gene TRBJ2-7; the table's TRBD1 call for D was not verified on the DNA. Germline V gives CDR1 SGDLS, CDR2 YYNGEE. The CDR3 contains 14 residues when both ends are counted.